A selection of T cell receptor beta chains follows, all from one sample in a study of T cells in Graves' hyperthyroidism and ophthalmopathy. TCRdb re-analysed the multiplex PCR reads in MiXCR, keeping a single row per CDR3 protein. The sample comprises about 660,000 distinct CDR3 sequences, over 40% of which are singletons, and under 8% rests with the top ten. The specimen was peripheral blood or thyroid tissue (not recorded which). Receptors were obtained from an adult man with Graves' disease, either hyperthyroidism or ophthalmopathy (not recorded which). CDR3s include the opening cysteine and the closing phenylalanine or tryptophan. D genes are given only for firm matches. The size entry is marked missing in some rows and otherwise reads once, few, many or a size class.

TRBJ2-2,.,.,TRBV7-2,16,TGCGCCAGCAGCCAGCCGGACACATCGAACACCGGGGAGCTGTTTTTT,CASSQPDTSNTGELFF
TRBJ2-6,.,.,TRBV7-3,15,TGTGCCAGCAGCTTAAGGCGGCAGGGGGACTACGTCCTGACTTTC,CASSLRRQGDYVLTF
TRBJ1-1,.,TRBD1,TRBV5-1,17,TGCGCCAGCAGCTTGGTTGGAGCCGACAGGGGCTACACTGAAGCTTTCTTT,CASSLVGADRGYTEAFF
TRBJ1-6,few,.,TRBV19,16,TGTGCCAGTAGTAGCAAGGGTGGTCAGTTTGATTCACCCCTCCACTTT,CASSSKGGQFDSPLHF
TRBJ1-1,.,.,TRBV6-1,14,TGTGCCAGTCTCGAGATCACCCTGGTCTCTGAAGCTTTCTTT,CASLEITLVSEAFF
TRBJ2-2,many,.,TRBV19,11,TGTGCCACCAGGGGAAGGGGGGAGCTGTTTTTT,CATRGRGELFF
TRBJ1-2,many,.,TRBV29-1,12,TGCAGCGTCCTACAGAGCCGCTATGGCTACACCTTC,CSVLQSRYGYTF
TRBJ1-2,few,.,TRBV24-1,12,TGTGCCAGCAGGAAGGGTTCGGATGGCTACACCTTC,CASRKGSDGYTF
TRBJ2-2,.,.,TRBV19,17,TGTGCCAGTAGTATCCTGCCCCTAGCAGCCCGACCCGGGGAGCTGTTTTTT,CASSILPLAARPGELFF
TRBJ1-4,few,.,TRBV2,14,TGTGCCAGCAGAAAGGGGGGGGTTAATGAAAAACTGTTTTTT,CASRKGGVNEKLFF
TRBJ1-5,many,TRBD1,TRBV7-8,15,TGTGCCAGCAGCCCCCCCGGGACAGGAGATCAGCCCCAGCATTTT,CASSPPGTGDQPQHF
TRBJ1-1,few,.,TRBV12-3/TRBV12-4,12,TGTGCCAGCACCTTGGGCAATCAAAAAGCTTTCTTT,CASTLGNQKAFF
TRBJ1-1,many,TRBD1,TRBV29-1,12,TGCAGCGTATACAGGGGAAACACTGAAGCTTTCTTT,CSVYRGNTEAFF
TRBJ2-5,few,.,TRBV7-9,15,TGCGCCAGCAGCCAAGCTGGCAGGGGATGGGAGACCCAGTACTTC,CASSQAGRGWETQYF
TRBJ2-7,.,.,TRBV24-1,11,TGTGCCACCGGACAGTACTACGAGCAGTACTTC,CATGQYYEQYF
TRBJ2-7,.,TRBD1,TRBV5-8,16,TGCGCCAGCAGCTTGGGGGGACAGGTATCCTCCTACGAGCAGTACTTC,CASSLGGQVSSYEQYF
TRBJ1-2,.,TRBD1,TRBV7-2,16,TGTGCCAGCAGCTGGGAACGGGACAGGGAAGACTATGGCTACACCTTC,CASSWERDREDYGYTF
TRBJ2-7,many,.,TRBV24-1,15,TGTGCCACCAGCCCTGGGACACCAGGTCCCTACGAGCAGTACTTC,CATSPGTPGPYEQYF
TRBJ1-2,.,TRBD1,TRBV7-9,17,TGTGCCAGCAGCTTTTCTCCCGGGACAGGGGTTAGCTATGGCTACACCTTC,CASSFSPGTGVSYGYTF
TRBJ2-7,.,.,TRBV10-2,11,TGTGCCAGCGACCGCGTTGGAGAGCAGTACTTC,CASDRVGEQYF
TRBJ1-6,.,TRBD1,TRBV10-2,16,TGCGCCAGCATCCGGGACAGAAGCTCCTATAATTCACCCCTCCACTTT,CASIRDRSSYNSPLHF
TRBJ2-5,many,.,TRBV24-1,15,TGTGCCACCAGTGATTTGGCAGGGAGAGGAGAGACCCAGTACTTC,CATSDLAGRGETQYF
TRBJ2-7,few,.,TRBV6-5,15,TGTGCCAGCAGTTACTCGCGCCGAAGCTCCTACGAGCAGTACTTC,CASSYSRRSSYEQYF
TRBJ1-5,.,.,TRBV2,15,TGTGCCAACCACCTTAAGACAGCCAGGTATCAGCCCCAGCATTTT,CANHLKTARYQPQHF
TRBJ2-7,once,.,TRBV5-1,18,TGCGCCAGCAGCTTGGAGCCTAGCAGTTACCGGACCACCTACGAGCAGTACTTC,CASSLEPSSYRTTYEQYF
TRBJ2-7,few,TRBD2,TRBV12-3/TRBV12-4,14,TGTGCCAGCACACTAGCGGGAGGTTCCTACGAGCAGTACTTC,CASTLAGGSYEQYF
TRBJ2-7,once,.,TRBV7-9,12,TGTGCCAGCAGCTTTATCCCCTCCGAGCAGTACTTC,CASSFIPSEQYF
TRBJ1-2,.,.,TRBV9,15,TGTGCCAGCAGCGTAGAATCGATGTGGGACCATGGCTACACCTTC,CASSVESMWDHGYTF
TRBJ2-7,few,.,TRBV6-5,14,TGTGCCAGCAGCTATACGGGACTCGCCGGCGAGCAGTACTTC,CASSYTGLAGEQYF
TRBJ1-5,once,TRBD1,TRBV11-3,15,TGTGCCAGCAGCCCACGGGACAGGGGTGGGCAGCCCCAGCATTTT,CASSPRDRGGQPQHF
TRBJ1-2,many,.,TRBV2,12,TGTGCCAGCAACCAGGGGACGTATGGCTACACCTTC,CASNQGTYGYTF
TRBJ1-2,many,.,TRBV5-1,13,TGCGCCAGCAGCTTGGAACAGGGATTTGGCTACACCTTC,CASSLEQGFGYTF
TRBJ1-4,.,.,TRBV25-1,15,TGTGCCAGCAGTGCTTGGGGGATGGCTAATGAAAAACTGTTTTTT,CASSAWGMANEKLFF
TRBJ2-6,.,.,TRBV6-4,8,TGTGCCAGCAGTGATTCGGGTTTC,CASSDSGF
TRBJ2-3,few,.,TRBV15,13,TGTGCCACCAGTGTGGGGGGCACAGATACGCAGTATTTT,CATSVGGTDTQYF
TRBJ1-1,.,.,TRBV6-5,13,TGTGCCAGCAGTTTATCTGAGGCCGACTTGGCTTTCTTT,CASSLSEADLAFF
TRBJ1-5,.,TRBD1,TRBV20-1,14,TGCAGTGCTAGAGATCGGGGACAGGGGAATGACGAGCATTTT,CSARDRGQGNDEHF
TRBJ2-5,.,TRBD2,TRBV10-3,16,TGTGCCAGCTCACCCGACGCGGGGGAGATCCAAGAGACCCAGTACTTC,CASSPDAGEIQETQYF
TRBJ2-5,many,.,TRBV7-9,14,TGTGCCAGCAGCTTAGGGTACGGGAAGGAGACCCAGTACTTC,CASSLGYGKETQYF
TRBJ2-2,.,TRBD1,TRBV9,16,TGTGCCAGCAGCGGAGACAGGGGAATTTTCGCCGGGGAGCTGTTTTTT,CASSGDRGIFAGELFF
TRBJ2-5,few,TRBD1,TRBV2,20,TGTGCCAGCAGTGAGTCGGGAACCTCTAAGACAGGGCCTGTGGTGGAGACCCAGTACTTC,CASSESGTSKTGPVVETQYF
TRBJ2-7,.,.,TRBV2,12,TGTGCCAGCAGACGCTCGGCCTACGAGCAGTACTTC,CASRRSAYEQYF
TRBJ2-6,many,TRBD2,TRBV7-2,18,TGTGCCAGCAGCTCGTACGCCGGGGGGGTCTCTGGGGCCAACGTCCTGACTTTC,CASSSYAGGVSGANVLTF
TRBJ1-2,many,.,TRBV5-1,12,TGCGCCAGCAGCATCACAAGGGCCCGCTGGACCTTC,CASSITRARWTF
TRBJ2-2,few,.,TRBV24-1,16,TGTGCCACCAGTGATTTGAAAGGGTTTGACACCGGGGAGCTGTTTTTT,CATSDLKGFDTGELFF